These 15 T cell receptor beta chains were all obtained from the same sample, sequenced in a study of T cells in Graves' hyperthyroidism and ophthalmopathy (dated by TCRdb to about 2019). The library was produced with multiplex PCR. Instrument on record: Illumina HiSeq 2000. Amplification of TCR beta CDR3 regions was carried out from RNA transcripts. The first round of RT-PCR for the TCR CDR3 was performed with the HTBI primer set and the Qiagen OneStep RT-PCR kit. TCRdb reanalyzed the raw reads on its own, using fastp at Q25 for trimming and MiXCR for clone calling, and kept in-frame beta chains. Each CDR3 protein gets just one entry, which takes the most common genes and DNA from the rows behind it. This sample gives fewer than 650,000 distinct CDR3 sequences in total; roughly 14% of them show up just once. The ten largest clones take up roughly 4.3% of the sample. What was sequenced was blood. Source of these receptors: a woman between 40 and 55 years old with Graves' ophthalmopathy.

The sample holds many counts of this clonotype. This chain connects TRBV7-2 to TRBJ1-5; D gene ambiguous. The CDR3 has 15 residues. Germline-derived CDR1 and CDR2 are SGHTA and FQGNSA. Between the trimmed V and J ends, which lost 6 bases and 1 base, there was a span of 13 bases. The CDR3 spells CASSSRSSSNQPQHF. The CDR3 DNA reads TGTGCCAGCAGTTCCCGGTCCTCCAGCAATCAGCCCCAGCATTTT.

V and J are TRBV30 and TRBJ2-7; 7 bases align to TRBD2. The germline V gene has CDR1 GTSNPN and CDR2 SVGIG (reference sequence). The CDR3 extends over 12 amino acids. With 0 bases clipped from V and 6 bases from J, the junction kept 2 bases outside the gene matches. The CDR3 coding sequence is TGTGCCTGGAGTGTGGGAGGGACCGAGCAGTACTTC. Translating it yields CAWSVGGTEQYF.

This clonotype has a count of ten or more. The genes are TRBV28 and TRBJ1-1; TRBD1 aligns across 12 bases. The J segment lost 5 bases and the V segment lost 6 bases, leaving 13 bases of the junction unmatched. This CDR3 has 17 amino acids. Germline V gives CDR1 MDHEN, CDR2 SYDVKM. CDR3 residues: CASREPGTGGLGTEAFF. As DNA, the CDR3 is TGTGCCAGCAGGGAACCAGGGACAGGGGGCTTGGGGACTGAAGCTTTCTTT. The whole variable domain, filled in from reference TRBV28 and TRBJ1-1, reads DVKVTQSSRYLVKRTGEKVFLECVQDMDHENMFWYRQDPGLGLRLIYFSYDVKMKEKGDIPEGYSVSREKKERFSLILESASTNQTSMYLCASREPGTGGLGTEAFFGQGTRLTVV.

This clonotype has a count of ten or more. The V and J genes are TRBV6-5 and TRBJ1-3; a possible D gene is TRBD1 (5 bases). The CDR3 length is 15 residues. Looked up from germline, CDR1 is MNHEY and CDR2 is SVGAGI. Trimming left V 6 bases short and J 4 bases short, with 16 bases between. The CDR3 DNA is TGTGCCAGCAGCCGGGACCTAGCGGAAGGAAACACCATATATTTT. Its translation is CASSRDLAEGNTIYF.

The CDR3 reads CASSLNTGYEQYF. The CDR3 DNA sequence: TGTGCCAGCAGTTTAAACACTGGCTACGAGCAGTACTTC. This chain connects TRBV28 to TRBJ2-7; no clear D. The V end lost 2 bases, the J end lost 3 bases, and 8 bases lay between the germline ends. CDR1 and CDR2 (germline): MDHEN, SYDVKM. This CDR3 spans 13 amino acids.

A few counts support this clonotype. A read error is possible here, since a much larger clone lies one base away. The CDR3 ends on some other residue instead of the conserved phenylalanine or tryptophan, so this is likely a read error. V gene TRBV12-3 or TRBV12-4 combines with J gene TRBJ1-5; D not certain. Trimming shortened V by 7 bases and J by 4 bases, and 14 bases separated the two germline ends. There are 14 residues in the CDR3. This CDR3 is CASTRSGRNQPQHL. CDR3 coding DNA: TGTGCCAGCACCAGGAGCGGGAGGAATCAGCCCCAGCATTTA.

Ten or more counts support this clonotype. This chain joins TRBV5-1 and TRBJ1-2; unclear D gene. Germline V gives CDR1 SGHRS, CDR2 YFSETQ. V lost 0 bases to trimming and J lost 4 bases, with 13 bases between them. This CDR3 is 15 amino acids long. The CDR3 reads CASSLERPGSYGYTF. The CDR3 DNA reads TGCGCCAGCAGCTTGGAGCGTCCCGGCTCCTATGGCTACACCTTC.

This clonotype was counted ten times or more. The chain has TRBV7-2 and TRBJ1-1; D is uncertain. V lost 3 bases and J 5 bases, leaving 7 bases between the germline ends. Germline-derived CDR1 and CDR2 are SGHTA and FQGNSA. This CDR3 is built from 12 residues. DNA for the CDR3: TGTGCCAGCAGCTTTTCGGTAACTGAAGCTTTCTTT. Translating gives CASSFSVTEAFF.

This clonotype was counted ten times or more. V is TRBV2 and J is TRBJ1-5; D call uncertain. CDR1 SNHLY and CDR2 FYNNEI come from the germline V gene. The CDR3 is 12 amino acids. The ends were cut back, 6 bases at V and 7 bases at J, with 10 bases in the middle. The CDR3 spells CASSALSQPQHF. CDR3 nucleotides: TGTGCCAGCAGCGCCCTGTCACAGCCCCAGCATTTT.

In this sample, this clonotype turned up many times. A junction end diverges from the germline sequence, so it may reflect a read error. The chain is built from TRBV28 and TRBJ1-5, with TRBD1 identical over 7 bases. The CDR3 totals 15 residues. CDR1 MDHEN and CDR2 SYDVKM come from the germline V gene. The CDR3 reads CASSLPHQGGQPQHF. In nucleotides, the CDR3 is TGTGCCAGCAGTTTACCCCATCAGGGGGGCCAGCCCCAACATTTT.

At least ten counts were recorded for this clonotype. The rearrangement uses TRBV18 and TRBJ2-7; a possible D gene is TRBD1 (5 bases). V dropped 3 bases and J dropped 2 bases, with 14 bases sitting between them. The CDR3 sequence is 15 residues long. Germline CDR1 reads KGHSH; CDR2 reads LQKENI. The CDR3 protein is CASSPGQTSAYEQYF. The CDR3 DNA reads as TGTGCCAGCTCACCCGGACAAACAAGTGCCTACGAGCAGTACTTC.

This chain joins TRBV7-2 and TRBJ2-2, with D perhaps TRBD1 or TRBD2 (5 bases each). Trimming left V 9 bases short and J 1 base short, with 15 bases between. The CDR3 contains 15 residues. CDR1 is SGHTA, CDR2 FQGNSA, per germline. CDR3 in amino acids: CASLPGPMNTGELFF. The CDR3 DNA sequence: TGTGCCAGTCTTCCGGGGCCCATGAACACCGGGGAGCTGTTTTTT.

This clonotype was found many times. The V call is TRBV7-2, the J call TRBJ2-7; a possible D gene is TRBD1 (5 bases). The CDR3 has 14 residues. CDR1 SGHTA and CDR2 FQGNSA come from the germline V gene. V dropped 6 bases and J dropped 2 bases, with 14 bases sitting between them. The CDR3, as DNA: TGTGCCAGCAGTCGAGGTACAGGTACCTACGAGCAGTACTTC. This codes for CASSRGTGTYEQYF.

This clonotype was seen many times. CDR3 region: CASSPQGNDQPQHF. The CDR3 region has the DNA TGTGCCAGCAGTCCTCAGGGAAACGATCAGCCCCAGCATTTT. This chain uses TRBV27 with TRBJ1-5, with D maybe TRBD1 (5 bases). From germline, CDR1 is MNHEY and CDR2 SMNVEV (reference sequence). V lost 5 bases and J 5 bases, leaving 13 bases between the germline ends. This CDR3 contains 14 residues.

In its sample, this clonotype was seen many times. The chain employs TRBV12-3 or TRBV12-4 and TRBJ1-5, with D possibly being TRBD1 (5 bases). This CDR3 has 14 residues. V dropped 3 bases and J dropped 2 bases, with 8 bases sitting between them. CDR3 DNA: TGTGCCAGCAGTTTGACCAGGGGCAATCAGCCCCAGCATTTT. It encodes CASSLTRGNQPQHF.